This T cell receptor beta chain was sequenced for a study of control samples from healthy donors and cancer patients. Looked up from germline, CDR1 is SGHRS and CDR2 is YFSETQ. The CDR3 contains 13 residues. Trimming pared 7 bases from V and 2 bases from J, leaving 13 bases between. Sequenced by immunoSEQ multiplex PCR; TCRdb stores in-frame clones only, minus some. The sample lists about 180,000 clones, 85% to 90% seen once, with around 1.4% in the top ten. The clonotype comes from a woman aged 45-65 years in good health. Sequencing was carried out using blood. This chain joins TRBV5-1 and TRBJ2-7, with TRBD1 as a possible D gene (6 bases). DNA of the CDR3: TGCGCCAGCCACCAGACAGGACCCTACGAGCAGTACTTC. It specifies CASHQTGPYEQYF.